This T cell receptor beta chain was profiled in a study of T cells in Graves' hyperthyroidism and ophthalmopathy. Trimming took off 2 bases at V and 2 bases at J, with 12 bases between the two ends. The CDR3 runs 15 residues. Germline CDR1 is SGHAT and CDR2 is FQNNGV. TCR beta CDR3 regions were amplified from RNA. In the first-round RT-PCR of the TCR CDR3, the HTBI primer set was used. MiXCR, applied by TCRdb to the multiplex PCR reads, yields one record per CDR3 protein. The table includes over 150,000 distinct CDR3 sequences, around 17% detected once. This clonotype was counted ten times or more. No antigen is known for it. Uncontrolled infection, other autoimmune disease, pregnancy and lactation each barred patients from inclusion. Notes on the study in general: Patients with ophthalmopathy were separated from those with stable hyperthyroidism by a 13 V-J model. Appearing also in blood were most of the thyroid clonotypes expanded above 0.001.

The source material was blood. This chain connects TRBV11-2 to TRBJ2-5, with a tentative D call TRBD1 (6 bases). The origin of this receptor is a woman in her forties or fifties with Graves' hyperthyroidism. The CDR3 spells CASSLKTGYQETQYF. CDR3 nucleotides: TGTGCCAGCAGCTTAAAGACAGGATATCAAGAGACCCAGTACTTC.